The 20 T cell receptor beta chains below come from one sample, sequenced in a study of regulatory T cells in long-lasting Graves disease. Indicated time point: newly diagnosed GD, antithyroid drugs for less than 3 months. PBMC-derived RNA was used for the TCR library. Researchers made TCR beta libraries by using iRepertoire HTBI primers and running Arm-PCR on CDR3 regions. TCRdb fed the multiplex PCR reads into MiXCR, producing one record per CDR3 protein. The sample includes under 450,000 distinct CDR3 sequences, 15% to 20% of them seen just once. A further study also used this sample, focusing on T cells in Graves' hyperthyroidism and ophthalmopathy.

Material: peripheral blood mononuclear cells (PBMCs), obtained at new diagnosis, from a patient treated with antithyroid drugs. Receptor source: a woman aged 18-35 years with Graves disease.

This clonotype was observed at least ten times. The V gene is TRBV30, the J gene TRBJ2-3, with 9 bases lining up with TRBD2. J was trimmed by 5 bases and V by 4 bases; bases with no gene match: 7. CDR1 is GTSNPN and CDR2 is SVGIG in the germline V gene (reference sequence). The CDR3 has 14 amino acids. CDR3 amino acids: CAWMAGLAGDTQYF. The CDR3, as DNA: TGTGCCTGGATGGCGGGACTAGCAGGAGATACGCAGTATTTT. Full variable domain (rest looked up from reference TRBV30 and TRBJ2-3): SQTIHQWPATLVQPVGSPLSLECTVEGTSNPNLYWYRQAAGRGLQLLFYSVGIGQISSEVPQNLSASRPQDRQFILSSKKLLLSDSGFYLCAWMAGLAGDTQYFGPGTRLTVL.

Details on this clonotype: With a much larger clone just one base away, this may be a read error. The genes are TRBV6-9 and TRBJ1-1; D possibly corresponds to TRBD1 (5 bases). The CDR3 length is 14 residues. Germline V gene sequence: CDR1 MNHGY, CDR2 SVAAGI. The CDR3 sequence: CASSYPTANAEAFF. The DNA for the CDR3 is TGTGCCAGCAGTTACCCGACAGCGAACGCTGAAGCTTTCTTT.

This clonotype was seen at least ten times. This CDR3 is CASSPMPGTSGTDTQYF. As DNA, the CDR3 is TGTGCCAGCAGCCCGATGCCCGGGACATCAGGCACAGATACGCAGTATTTT. J is TRBJ2-3 and V is TRBV3-1; TRBD1 is a possible D gene (6 bases). V lost 4 bases to trimming and J lost 1 base, with 18 bases between them. CDR1 and CDR2 (germline): LGHDT, YNNKEL (reference sequence). The CDR3 length is 17 residues.

This clonotype was observed a handful of times. This chain connects TRBV6-1 to TRBJ2-3, with D possibly called TRBD1 or TRBD2 (5 bases each). Per germline, CDR1 MNHNS and CDR2 SASEGT. CDR3 length equals 14 residues. CDR3 region: CTITRGARTDTQYF. CDR3 in DNA: TGTACCATCACGAGAGGGGCGAGAACAGATACGCAGTATTTT.

CDR3 DNA sequence: TGCAGTGTTCTCGATCCCGGGACGGCCGCCCGCCAGCAGTACTTC. Translating gives CSVLDPGTAARQQYF. V gene TRBV20-1 combines with J gene TRBJ2-7; either TRBD1 or TRBD2 may supply D (5 bases each). V was trimmed by 7 bases and J by 8 bases, leaving 27 bases between them. Germline V gene lookup returns CDR1 DFQATT and CDR2 SNEGSKA (reference sequence). CDR3 length: 15 residues.

The rearrangement links TRBV6-1 to TRBJ1-4; D not resolved. The CDR3 sequence is 13 residues long. The ends were cut back, 7 bases at V and 8 bases at J, with 14 bases in the middle. The V gene's germline CDR1 is MNHNS and CDR2 SASEGT. The CDR3 bases are TGTGCCAGCAAAGGCTCGGGGTGGGAAAAACTGTTTTTT. Protein product: CASKGSGWEKLFF.

Turning to this clonotype: At one end, the junction sequence differs from germline, possibly due to a read error. The CDR3 DNA follows: TGTGCCAGCAGTCCCCGGACGGGAGGTCTTTCCTTC. Amino acid sequence: CASSPRTGGLSF. The rearrangement links TRBV12-3 or TRBV12-4 to TRBJ2-1; 7 nucleotides agree with TRBD2. The CDR3 totals 12 residues.

Ten or more counts support this clonotype. J is TRBJ1-1 and V is TRBV3-1; D uncertain. This CDR3 is built from 13 residues. The germline CDR1 and CDR2 sequences are LGHDT and YNNKEL (reference sequence). V lost 4 bases to trimming and J lost 3 bases, with 9 bases between them. The CDR3 loop is CASSLGRDTEAFF. In nucleotides, the CDR3 is TGTGCCAGCAGCCTAGGAAGAGACACTGAAGCTTTCTTT.

This clonotype was seen at least ten times. The chain links TRBV20-1 to TRBJ1-4, with D possibly TRBD1 on 6 matching bases. The germline V and J ends were trimmed by 3 bases and 8 bases, with 13 bases remaining between them. The CDR3 has 13 amino acids. Germline V lookup: CDR1 DFQATT, CDR2 SNEGSKA (reference sequence). This CDR3 is CSARQQGGEKLFF. For the CDR3, the DNA is TGCAGTGCTAGGCAACAGGGTGGCGAAAAACTGTTTTTT.

This clonotype was observed a handful of times. At one end the junction does not follow the germline gene, possibly because of a read error. The rearrangement uses TRBV5-1 and TRBJ2-7; the D gene is possibly TRBD1 (6 bases). CDR1 and CDR2 (germline): SGHRS, YFSETQ. CDR3 size: 15 residues. CDR3 bases: TGTGCCAGCAGCTTGGGGGCGCCTCTTAGTAACGAGCAGTACTTC. It translates to CASSLGAPLSNEQYF.

There are many counts of this clonotype. V gene TRBV10-3 combines with J gene TRBJ2-7, with 8 bases matching TRBD1. The germline V gene has CDR1 ENHRY and CDR2 SYGVKD. The V segment lost 0 bases and the J segment 5 bases; nucleotides outside the gene matches: 0. The CDR3 covers 13 residues. The CDR3 bases are TGTGCCATCAGTGAGTCCAGGGGGCACGAGCAGTACTTC. This translates into CAISESRGHEQYF.

This clonotype occurred many times. V usage is TRBV4-1 and J usage is TRBJ2-7; TRBD1 or TRBD2 may be the D gene (5 bases each). The CDR3 contains 13 residues. Trimming took off 2 bases at V and 6 bases at J, with 11 bases between the two ends. The germline V gene has CDR1 MGHRA and CDR2 YSYEKL. This CDR3 is CASSQLGPSEQYF. The CDR3 DNA reads as TGCGCCAGCAGCCAACTGGGACCGAGCGAGCAGTACTTC.

In this sample, this clonotype turned up many times. J is TRBJ1-1 and V is TRBV12-3 or TRBV12-4; D uncertain. Trimming pared 6 bases from V and 0 bases from J, leaving 14 bases between. The CDR3 is 15 amino acids. The CDR3 loop is CASSSEGDMNTEAFF. The CDR3 nucleotides read TGTGCCAGCAGCTCCGAAGGAGACATGAACACTGAAGCTTTCTTT.

CDR3 bases: TGCGCCAGCAGCGTAGGGAGAACAGGTAATCAGCCCCAGCATTTT. Translation gives CASSVGRTGNQPQHF. The V gene is TRBV4-1, the J gene TRBJ1-5; maybe TRBD1 (5 bases). V was clipped by 5 bases and J by 4 bases, with 15 bases between them. Germline CDR1 is MGHRA and CDR2 is YSYEKL. The CDR3 runs 15 residues.

This chain links TRBV5-1 with TRBJ2-1, with TRBD2 identical over 11 bases. Germline CDR1 is SGHRS and CDR2 is YFSETQ. V gave up 4 bases and J gave up 3 bases; unmatched junction bases: 9. The CDR3 covers 17 residues. The CDR3 DNA is TGCGCCAGCAGCCGCCCCGGGACTAGCGGATTCTACAATGAGCAGTTCTTC. It specifies CASSRPGTSGFYNEQFF.

The sample holds many counts of this clonotype. V is TRBV5-1 and J is TRBJ2-3; possible D gene TRBD2, 6 bases. V lost 4 bases and J lost 6, with 15 bases in between. The CDR3 runs to 14 residues. The germline CDR1 and CDR2 sequences are SGHRS and YFSETQ. The DNA of the CDR3 is TGCGCCAGCAGCCCTGGAGGGACCATGGATACGCAGTATTTT. Its protein is CASSPGGTMDTQYF.

This clonotype was observed at least ten times. This chain joins TRBV27 and TRBJ2-1; 12 bases map to TRBD2. Germline CDR1 MNHEY, CDR2 SMNVEV (reference sequence). The length of the CDR3 is 17 residues. V trimming: 3 bases; J trimming: 9 bases; junction bases outside the gene matches: 12. CDR3 residues: CASSFTPLAGGAGEQFF. Written as DNA, the CDR3 is TGTGCCAGCAGTTTCACCCCACTAGCGGGAGGAGCGGGTGAGCAGTTCTTC.

This clonotype was counted ten times or more. The chain is built from TRBV28 and TRBJ2-7, with 7 bases aligning to TRBD1. The CDR3 spans 15 residues. The germline V gene has CDR1 MDHEN and CDR2 SYDVKM. V trimming: 4 bases; J trimming: 1 base; junction bases outside the gene matches: 7. The CDR3 DNA is TGTGCCAGCAGTTCCGGACAGGCCTCATCCTACGAGCAGTACTTC. It yields the protein CASSSGQASSYEQYF. Combining the CDR3 with reference TRBV28 and TRBJ2-7 gives the whole variable domain DVKVTQSSRYLVKRTGEKVFLECVQDMDHENMFWYRQDPGLGLRLIYFSYDVKMKEKGDIPEGYSVSREKKERFSLILESASTNQTSMYLCASSSGQASSYEQYFGPGTRLTVT.

This clonotype was counted ten times or more. The gene calls are TRBV7-9 and TRBJ2-3; no firm D call. This CDR3 region has 14 residues. V lost 3 bases, J lost 2 bases, and 9 bases lay in between. Germline V gene data show CDR1 as SEHNR and CDR2 as FQNEAQ (reference sequence). The CDR3 loop is CASSFLAVTDTQYF. CDR3 coding DNA: TGTGCCAGCAGCTTTTTGGCGGTCACAGATACGCAGTATTTT.

This clonotype was seen at least ten times. J is TRBJ2-5 and V is TRBV29-1; either TRBD1 or TRBD2 may fit D (5 bases each). Germline values: CDR1 SQVTM, CDR2 ANQGSEA. The CDR3 is 12 amino acids. Trimming stripped 5 bases from V and 1 base from J, with 8 bases between. CDR3 DNA: TGCAGCGTTCGGGGCCGCCAAGAGACCCAGTACTTC. The encoded protein is CSVRGRQETQYF.